This T cell receptor (beta chain) was sequenced in a study of shared clonotypes between healthy human individuals. Comments on this clone: Its cognate antigen is unknown.

Whole-study findings and limits: What naive subsets generally showed was a larger estimated richness than memory subsets showed.

Each cell subset's genomic DNA was divided evenly among several immunoSEQ plates. Produced via immunoSEQ multiplex PCR; TCRdb's table is partial and in-frame only. The sample holds over 1.4 million clones, roughly 96% seen once. The clonotype was recovered from a young man in good health. The material sequenced was naive CD4+ T cells sorted from blood. The subset here: CD45RA+ positively selected.

CDR3 amino acids: CASSLRGWEQFF. The CDR3 DNA sequence: TGTGCCAGCAGCCTGAGGGGATGGGAGCAGTTCTTC. The rearrangement joins TRBV11-2 to TRBJ2-1; the D call may be TRBD1 or TRBD2 (5 bases each). Germline CDR1 is SGHAT and CDR2 is FQNNGV. The CDR3 has 12 residues. Trimming cost V 5 bases and J 10 bases, with 12 bases left between them.